This T cell receptor beta chain was recovered during a study of regulatory T cells in long-lasting Graves disease. Study-wide points: Persistent Graves' patients had lower TCR diversity than newly diagnosed ones. Among persistent patients, a larger number of public clonotypes were shared (over 2,500) than among newly diagnosed patients (under 1,000).

This clonotype was observed many times. Its antigen is unknown. Trimming left V 2 bases short and J 2 bases short, with 19 bases between. CDR3 size: 17 residues. Germline V gene lookup returns CDR1 MNHEY and CDR2 SVGAGI. As for time point: persistent/refractory GD, antithyroid drugs over 5 years with positive TRAb. The authors made the TCR library using RNA they extracted from PBMCs. Building the TCR beta libraries relied on iRepertoire HTBI primers, and CDR3 regions underwent Arm-PCR. MiXCR was run by TCRdb on the multiplex PCR reads, yielding one entry per CDR3 protein. The sample contains a few hundred thousand distinct CDR3 sequences, about 20% of which appear only once.

The V gene is TRBV6-5, the J gene TRBJ2-7, with D uncertain. The sequence was obtained from a female donor with Graves disease. The sample consisted of peripheral blood mononuclear cells (PBMCs), taken when the disease was refractory, from a patient treated with antithyroid drugs. For the CDR3, the DNA is TGTGCCAGCAGTTACCAAACAGTTAGAGCGCTACCCTACGAGCAGTACTTC. Translating gives CASSYQTVRALPYEQYF.